This T cell receptor beta chain was recorded in a study of post-analysis software for immune sequencing data. Study as a whole: Included courses were relapsing-remitting and secondary progressive multiple sclerosis; progressive-relapsing multiple sclerosis was also included. Whole-study findings and limits: Higher frequency in patients than in controls was seen for about five TRBV segments, with TRBV5-6, TRBV5-1 and TRBV20-1 among them.

This clonotype has just a few counts. Its antigen is unknown. V dropped 3 bases and J dropped 7; count of bases not matched to a gene: 13. This CDR3 is 17 amino acids long. Per the germline V gene, CDR1 is MGHRA and CDR2 is YSYEKL. Unique molecular identifiers featured in each of the TCR beta cDNA libraries. cDNA molecules numbering some 500,000 came from approximately 1 to 10 million T cells. TCRdb called the PCR reads again in MiXCR, with one record for every CDR3 protein. The table has about 620,000 distinct CDR3 sequences, about 44% seen once. This clonotype was sampled from a girl between 5 and 17 years old with multiple sclerosis. The chain couples TRBV4-1 to TRBJ1-4; 8 bases line up with TRBD1. The sample comprised blood. CDR3 DNA: TGCGCCAGCAGCCAGAGGACAGGGTTGGCTGGAAGTGAAAAACTGTTTTTT. Its protein product is CASSQRTGLAGSEKLFF.